The TCR beta chain described here comes from a study of T cell repertoires in cytomegalovirus infection. Study as a whole: Matching HLA type, along with CMV infection, was indicated by public TCR beta signatures.

Study results and limitations: Cumulative frequency (of public TCR beta family members) identified carriers of CMV plus the relevant HLA.

TCRdb called the reads again in MiXCR, with one record for every CDR3 protein. This sample has some 700,000 distinct CDR3 sequences, with around a third found just once. The ends lost 6 bases at V and 9 bases at J; junction bases unmatched: 11. The germline V gene has CDR1 SGHDT and CDR2 YYEEEE. This CDR3 contains 13 residues. With regard to this clonotype: Its antigen is not known.

V is TRBV5-6 and J is TRBJ1-1; 7 positions agree with TRBD1. Here the sequenced sample was cultured PBMCs, taken from culture after CMV antigen stimulation. The source is a human donor in good health (CMV status not recorded). Some clones in this sample may be carry-over from other donors' samples. The CDR3 sequence is CASTVFRDRQAFF. CDR3 sequence (DNA): TGTGCCAGCACCGTGTTCCGGGACAGACAAGCTTTCTTT.